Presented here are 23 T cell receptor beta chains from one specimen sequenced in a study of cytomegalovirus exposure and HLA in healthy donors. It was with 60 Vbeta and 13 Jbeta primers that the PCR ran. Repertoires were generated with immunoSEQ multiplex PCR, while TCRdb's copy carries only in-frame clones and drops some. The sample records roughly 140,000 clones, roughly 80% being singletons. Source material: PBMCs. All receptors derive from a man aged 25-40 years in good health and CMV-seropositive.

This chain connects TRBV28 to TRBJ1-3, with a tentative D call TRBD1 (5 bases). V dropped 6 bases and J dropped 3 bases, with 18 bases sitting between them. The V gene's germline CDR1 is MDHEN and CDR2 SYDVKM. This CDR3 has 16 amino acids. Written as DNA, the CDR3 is TGTGCCAGCAGGGGCCGACCAGGGATAATTGGAAACACCATATATTTT. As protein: CASRGRPGIIGNTIYF. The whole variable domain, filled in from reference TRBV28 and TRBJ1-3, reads DVKVTQSSRYLVKRTGEKVFLECVQDMDHENMFWYRQDPGLGLRLIYFSYDVKMKEKGDIPEGYSVSREKKERFSLILESASTNQTSMYLCASRGRPGIIGNTIYFGEGSWLTVV.

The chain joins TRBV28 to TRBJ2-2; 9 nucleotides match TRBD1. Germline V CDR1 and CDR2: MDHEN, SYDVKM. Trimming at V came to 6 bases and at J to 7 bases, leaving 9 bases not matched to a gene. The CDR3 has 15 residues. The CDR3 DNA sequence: TGTGCCAGCAGGGCCTTTGGACAGGGGATCGGGGAGCTGTTTTTT. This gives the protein CASRAFGQGIGELFF.

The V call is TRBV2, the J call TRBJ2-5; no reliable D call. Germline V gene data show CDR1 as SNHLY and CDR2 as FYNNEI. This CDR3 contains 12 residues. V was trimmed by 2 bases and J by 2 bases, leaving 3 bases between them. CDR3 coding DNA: TGTGCCAGCAGTGAACAACAAGAGACCCAGTACTTC. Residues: CASSEQQETQYF.

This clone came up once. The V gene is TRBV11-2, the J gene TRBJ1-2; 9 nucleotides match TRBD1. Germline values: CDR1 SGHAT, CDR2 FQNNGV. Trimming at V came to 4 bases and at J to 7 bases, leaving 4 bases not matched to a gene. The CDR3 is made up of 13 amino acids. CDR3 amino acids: CASSYTGGSGYTF. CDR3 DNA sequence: TGTGCCAGCAGCTATACAGGGGGCAGTGGCTACACCTTC. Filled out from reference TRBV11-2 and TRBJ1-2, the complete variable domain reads EAGVAQSPRYKIIEKRQSVAFWCNPISGHATLYWYQQILGQGPKLLIQFQNNGVVDDSQLPKDRFSAERLKGVDSTLKIQPAKLEDSAVYLCASSYTGGSGYTFGSGTRLTVV.

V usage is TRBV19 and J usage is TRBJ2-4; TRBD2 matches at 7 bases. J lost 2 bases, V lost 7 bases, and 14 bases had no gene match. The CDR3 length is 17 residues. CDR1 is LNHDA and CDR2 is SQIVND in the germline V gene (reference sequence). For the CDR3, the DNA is TGTGCCAGTATGGGGGAATGGGGGGGGTCTTCCAAAAACATTCAGTACTTC. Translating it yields CASMGEWGGSSKNIQYF.

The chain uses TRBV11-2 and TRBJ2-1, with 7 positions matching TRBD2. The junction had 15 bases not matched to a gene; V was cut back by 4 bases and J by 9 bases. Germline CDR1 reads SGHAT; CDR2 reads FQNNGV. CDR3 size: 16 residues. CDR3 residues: CASSYFKGEGRGEQFF. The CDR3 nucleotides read TGTGCCAGCAGCTACTTTAAAGGGGAGGGCCGGGGTGAGCAGTTCTTC.

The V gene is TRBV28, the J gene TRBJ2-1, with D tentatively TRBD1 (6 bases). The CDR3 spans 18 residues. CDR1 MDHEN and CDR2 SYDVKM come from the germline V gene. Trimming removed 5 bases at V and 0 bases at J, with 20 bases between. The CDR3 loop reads CASSRSRNRDSSYNEQFF. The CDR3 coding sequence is TGTGCCAGCAGTCGAAGCCGGAACAGGGATTCCTCCTACAATGAGCAGTTCTTC.

In DNA form, the CDR3 reads TGTGCCAGCAGTGTAGGGGCAGTGACAGATACGCAGTATTTT. This codes for CASSVGAVTDTQYF. The chain uses TRBV6-1 and TRBJ2-3, with a possible D match to TRBD1 (5 bases). CDR3 length equals 14 residues. The germline V gene has CDR1 MNHNS and CDR2 SASEGT. V was clipped by 4 bases and J by 3 bases, with 11 bases between them.

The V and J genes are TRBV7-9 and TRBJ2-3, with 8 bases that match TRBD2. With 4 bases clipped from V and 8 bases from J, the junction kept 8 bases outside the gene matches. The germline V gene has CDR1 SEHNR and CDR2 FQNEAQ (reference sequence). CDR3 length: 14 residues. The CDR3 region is CASSSGPAGVTQYF. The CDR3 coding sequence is TGTGCCAGCAGCTCCGGGCCAGCGGGAGTTACGCAGTATTTT.

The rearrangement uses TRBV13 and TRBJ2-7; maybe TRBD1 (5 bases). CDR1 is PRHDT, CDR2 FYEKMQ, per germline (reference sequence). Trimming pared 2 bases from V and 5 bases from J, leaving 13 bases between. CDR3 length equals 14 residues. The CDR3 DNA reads TGTGCCAGCAGCTTAAAGGGGAATTGGGACGAGCAGTACTTC. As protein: CASSLKGNWDEQYF.

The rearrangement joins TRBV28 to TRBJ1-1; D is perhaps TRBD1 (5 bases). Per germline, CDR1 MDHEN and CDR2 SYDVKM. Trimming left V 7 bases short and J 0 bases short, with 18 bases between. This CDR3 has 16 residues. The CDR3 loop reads CASTAGGSYLNTEAFF. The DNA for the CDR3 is TGTGCCAGCACCGCGGGGGGTTCATACTTGAACACTGAAGCTTTCTTT.

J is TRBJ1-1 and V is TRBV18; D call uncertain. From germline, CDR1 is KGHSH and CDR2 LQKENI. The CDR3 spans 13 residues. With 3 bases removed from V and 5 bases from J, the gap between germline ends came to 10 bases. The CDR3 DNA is TGTGCCAGCTCACCTCCAGTACGAACTGAAGCTTTCTTT. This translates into CASSPPVRTEAFF.

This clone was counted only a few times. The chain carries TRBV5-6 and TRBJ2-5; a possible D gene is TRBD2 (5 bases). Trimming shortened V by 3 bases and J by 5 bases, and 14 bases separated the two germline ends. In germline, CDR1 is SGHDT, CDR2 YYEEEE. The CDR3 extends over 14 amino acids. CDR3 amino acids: CASSSGLGRETQYF. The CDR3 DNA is TGTGCCAGCAGCTCCGGACTTGGGCGGGAGACCCAGTACTTC.

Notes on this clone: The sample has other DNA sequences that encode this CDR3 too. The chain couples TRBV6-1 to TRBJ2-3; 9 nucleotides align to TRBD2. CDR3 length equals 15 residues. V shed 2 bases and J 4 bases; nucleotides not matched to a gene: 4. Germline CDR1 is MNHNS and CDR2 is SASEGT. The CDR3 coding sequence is TGTGCCAGCAGTGAACTGGCGGGAGGGCCAGATACGCAGTATTTT. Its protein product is CASSELAGGPDTQYF.

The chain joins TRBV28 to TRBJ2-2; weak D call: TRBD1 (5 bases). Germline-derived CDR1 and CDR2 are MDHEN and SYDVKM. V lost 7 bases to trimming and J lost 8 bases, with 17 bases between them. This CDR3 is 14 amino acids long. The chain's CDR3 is CASIGREVSGELFF. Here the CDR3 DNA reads TGTGCCAGCATAGGCAGGGAAGTATCAGGGGAGCTGTTTTTT.

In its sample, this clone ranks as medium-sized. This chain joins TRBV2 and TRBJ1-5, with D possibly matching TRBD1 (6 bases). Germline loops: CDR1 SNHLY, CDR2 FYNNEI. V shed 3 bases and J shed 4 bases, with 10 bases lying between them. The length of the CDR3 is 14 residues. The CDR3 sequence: CASSDGQLNQPQHF. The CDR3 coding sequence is TGTGCCAGCAGTGATGGACAGCTAAATCAGCCCCAGCATTTT.

CDR3 bases: TGTGCCAGCAGCGGGCGGGGGGGCCTGAACACCGGGGAGCTGTTTTTT. Translation gives CASSGRGGLNTGELFF. The chain is built from TRBV9 and TRBJ2-2; TRBD2 aligns across 9 bases. CDR1 and CDR2 from the germline V gene are SGDLS and YYNGEE. This CDR3 comprises 16 residues. The V segment lost 3 bases and the J segment 1 base; nucleotides outside the gene matches: 4.

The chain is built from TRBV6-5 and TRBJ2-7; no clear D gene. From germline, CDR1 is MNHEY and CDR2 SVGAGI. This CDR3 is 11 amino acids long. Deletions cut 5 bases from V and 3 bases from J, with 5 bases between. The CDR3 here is CASSGLYEQYF. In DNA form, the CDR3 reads TGTGCCAGCAGTGGCCTCTACGAGCAGTACTTC.

CDR3 residues: CASKIAGGSYEQYF. The DNA of the CDR3 is TGTGCCAGTAAAATAGCGGGAGGCTCCTACGAGCAGTACTTC. The genes are TRBV19 and TRBJ2-7, with 10 bases that match TRBD2. The germline V gene encodes CDR1 LNHDA and CDR2 SQIVND (reference sequence). Unmatched junction bases numbered 3, after V lost 7 bases and J lost 0 bases. The CDR3 is made up of 14 amino acids.

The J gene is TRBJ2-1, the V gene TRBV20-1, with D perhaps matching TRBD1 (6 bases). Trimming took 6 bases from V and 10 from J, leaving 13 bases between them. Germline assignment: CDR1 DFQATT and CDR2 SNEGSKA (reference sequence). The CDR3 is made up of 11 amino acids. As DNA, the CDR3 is TGCAGTGCCCTATACGGGACAGAGCAGTTCTTC. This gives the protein CSALYGTEQFF.

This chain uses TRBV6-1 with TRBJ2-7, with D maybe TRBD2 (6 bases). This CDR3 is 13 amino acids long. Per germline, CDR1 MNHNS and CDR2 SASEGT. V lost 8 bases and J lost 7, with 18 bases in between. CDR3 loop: CASAGDLRGEQYF. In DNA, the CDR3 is TGTGCCAGCGCTGGGGACCTCCGGGGGGAGCAGTACTTC.

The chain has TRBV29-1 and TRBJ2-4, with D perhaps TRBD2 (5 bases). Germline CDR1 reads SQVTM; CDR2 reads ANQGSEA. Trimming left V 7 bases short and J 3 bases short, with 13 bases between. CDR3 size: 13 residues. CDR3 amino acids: CSAVSGYKNIQYF. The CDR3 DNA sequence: TGCAGCGCTGTAAGCGGTTACAAAAACATTCAGTACTTC.

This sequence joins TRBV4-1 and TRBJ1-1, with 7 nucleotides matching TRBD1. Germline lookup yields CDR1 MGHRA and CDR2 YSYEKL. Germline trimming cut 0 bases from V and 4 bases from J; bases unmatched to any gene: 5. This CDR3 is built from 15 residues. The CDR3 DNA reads TGCGCCAGCAGCCAAGATTGGGCAGGGGGCACTGAAGCTTTCTTT. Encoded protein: CASSQDWAGGTEAFF.